Below, 22 T cell receptor beta chains from the same sample are listed, as sequenced in a study of identifying expanded T cells in peripheral blood (dated 2019 in TCRdb). The library came from the immunoSEQ multiplex PCR assay. Imported from immuneACCESS, the table was reduced by TCRdb to in-frame sequences with V and J called. These copies leave out some clones; in studies compared against another copy, an unresolved V gene accounts for under half, and the cause of the remainder is not known. Within this sample are 97,000 or so clones, with approximately 88% of them counted one time only. Clones ranked in the top ten supply roughly an eighth of the sample. Material for sequencing was blood. These receptors came from a person aged 18-69 years in good health.

The CDR3 sequence is CASSFTTPTGGLGYTF. CDR3 nucleotide sequence: TGCGCCAGCAGCTTCACCACCCCGACAGGCGGACTTGGCTACACCTTC. The chain uses TRBV5-1 and TRBJ1-2; a possible D gene is TRBD1 (6 bases). This CDR3 is 16 amino acids long. V was cut by 2 bases and J by 7 bases, with 21 bases left in between. CDR1 is SGHRS, CDR2 YFSETQ, per germline.

The genes are TRBV7-9 and TRBJ2-5, with D tentatively TRBD1 (6 bases). The V gene lost 5 bases and the J gene lost 1 base, with 14 bases spanning the gap. Germline-derived CDR1 and CDR2 are SEHNR and FQNEAQ (reference sequence). The length of the CDR3 is 15 residues. The CDR3 nucleotides read TGTGCCAGCAGCCCCCGGACAGTCACCCAAGAGACCCAGTACTTC. Amino acid sequence: CASSPRTVTQETQYF.

The V and J genes are TRBV7-7 and TRBJ1-3; D gene uncertain. CDR1 is SSHAT and CDR2 is FNYEAQ in the germline V gene (reference sequence). V was clipped by 1 base and J by 1 base, with 8 bases between them. The CDR3 is made up of 15 amino acids. CDR3 amino acids: CASSLGAGSGNTIYF. The DNA for the CDR3 is TGTGCCAGCAGCTTAGGAGCTGGGTCTGGAAACACCATATATTTT.

This clone was picked up one time. The gene calls are TRBV5-4 and TRBJ2-2; D remains unclear. Trimming left V 1 base short and J 6 bases short, with 10 bases between. The CDR3 spans 14 residues. The germline V gene has CDR1 SGHNT and CDR2 YYREEE (reference sequence). The CDR3 DNA is TGTGCCAGCAGCTTGCAGGCGTTCGCCGGGGAGCTGTTTTTT. This gives the protein CASSLQAFAGELFF.

This rearrangement joins TRBV30 to TRBJ2-7; 7 bases agree with TRBD1. CDR1 is GTSNPN, CDR2 SVGIG, per germline (reference sequence). There are 13 residues in the CDR3. J lost 7 bases, V lost 2 bases, and 8 bases had no gene match. DNA for the CDR3: TGTGCCTGGAGTCTCATGGACAGGCTAGAGCAGTACTTC. It encodes CAWSLMDRLEQYF.

The rearrangement links TRBV7-2 to TRBJ2-7, with 7 bases identical to TRBD2. The CDR3 runs 14 residues. CDR1 is SGHTA and CDR2 is FQGNSA in the germline V gene. V trimming: 4 bases; J trimming: 3 bases; junction bases outside the gene matches: 6. CDR3 in amino acids: CASSWLADHYEQYF. The DNA for the CDR3 is TGTGCCAGCAGCTGGCTAGCGGACCACTACGAGCAGTACTTC. Filled out from reference TRBV7-2 and TRBJ2-7, the complete variable domain reads GAGVSQSPSNKVTEKGKDVELRCDPISGHTALYWYRQSLGQGLEFLIYFQGNSAPDKSGLPSDRFSAERTGGSVSTLTIQRTQQEDSAVYLCASSWLADHYEQYFGPGTRLTVT.

The chain carries TRBV28 and TRBJ1-5; no clear D. CDR1 and CDR2 (germline): MDHEN, SYDVKM. Trimming cost V 7 bases and J 2 bases, with 6 bases left between them. The CDR3 length is 12 residues. The CDR3 DNA follows: TGTGCCAGCAATAGGGGCAATCAGCCCCAGCATTTT. Translation: CASNRGNQPQHF.

The chain combines TRBV7-2 with TRBJ2-3, with TRBD1 matching 7 bases. Germline loops: CDR1 SGHTA, CDR2 FQGNSA. J lost 3 bases, V lost 4 bases, and 4 bases had no gene match. This CDR3 has 14 residues. The CDR3 nucleotides are TGTGCCAGCAGCTCATCGACAGGGACAGATACGCAGTATTTT. This sequence encodes CASSSSTGTDTQYF.

The chain uses TRBV7-3 and TRBJ2-7; TRBD1 might be the D (5 bases). With 1 base removed from V and 1 base from J, the gap between germline ends came to 8 bases. The CDR3 is made up of 14 amino acids. Germline V gives CDR1 SGHTA, CDR2 FQGTGA. The CDR3 region is CASSLSSGSYEQYF. CDR3 nucleotides: TGTGCCAGCAGCTTAAGCTCAGGGTCCTACGAGCAGTACTTC.

The chain combines TRBV7-6 with TRBJ1-2; D is unresolved. This CDR3 has 15 amino acids. Trimming took off 2 bases at V and 2 bases at J, with 12 bases between the two ends. The germline gives CDR1 SGHVS, CDR2 FNYEAQ. The CDR3 nucleotides read TGTGCCAGCAGCTTAATTATAGGCCAGAACTATGGCTACACCTTC. Translating gives CASSLIIGQNYGYTF.

This clone was detected a few times. The chain has TRBV7-9 and TRBJ1-2, with a weak D call TRBD1 (6 bases). V was pared by 5 bases and J by 1 base, with 14 bases between. The CDR3 has 15 amino acids. Germline V CDR1 and CDR2: SEHNR, FQNEAQ (reference sequence). Written as DNA, the CDR3 is TGTGCCAGCAGCCAGACGAGGACAGTTAACTATGGCTACACCTTC. Protein: CASSQTRTVNYGYTF.

The chain couples TRBV2 to TRBJ1-1; D remains unclear. The length of the CDR3 is 14 residues. The V gene's germline CDR1 is SNHLY and CDR2 FYNNEI. V lost 4 bases and J 3 bases, leaving 12 bases between the germline ends. In DNA, the CDR3 is TGTGCCAGCAGTGTAGGTCAGCCCGACACTGAAGCTTTCTTT. It encodes CASSVGQPDTEAFF. The whole variable domain, remainder taken from reference TRBV2 and TRBJ1-1, is EPEVTQTPSHQVTQMGQEVILRCVPISNHLYFYWYRQILGQKVEFLVSFYNNEISEKSEIFDDQFSVERPDGSNFTLKIRSTKLEDSAMYFCASSVGQPDTEAFFGQGTRLTVV.

This sequence joins TRBV5-1 and TRBJ1-2, with D unresolved. Trimming left V 1 base short and J 0 bases short, with 16 bases between. There are 17 residues in the CDR3. CDR1 and CDR2 (germline): SGHRS, YFSETQ. The CDR3 loop reads CASSLRSIADPNYGYTF. The DNA for the CDR3 is TGCGCCAGCAGCTTGCGATCAATCGCGGATCCTAACTATGGCTACACCTTC.

This chain connects TRBV15 to TRBJ1-3; weak D call: TRBD1 (6 bases). V gave up 2 bases and J gave up 0 bases, with 14 bases separating them. Germline V gene lookup returns CDR1 LNHNV and CDR2 YYDKDF (reference sequence). The CDR3 has 17 residues. The CDR3 is CATSRLTGTYSGNTIYF. The CDR3 bases are TGTGCCACCAGCAGACTAACCGGGACATACTCTGGAAACACCATATATTTT.

The chain combines TRBV4-2 with TRBJ2-3; TRBD2 aligns across 8 bases. The CDR3 spans 16 residues. The trim removed 2 bases at V and 4 bases at J, leaving 8 bases unmatched. Germline CDR1 and CDR2: LGHNA and YNFKEQ. CDR3 protein: CASSQKSRGEADTQYF. The CDR3 bases are TGTGCCAGCAGCCAAAAGTCGCGGGGGGAAGCAGATACGCAGTATTTT.

The genes are TRBV7-3 and TRBJ2-3; maybe TRBD2 (6 bases). The CDR3 has 15 residues. CDR1 SGHTA and CDR2 FQGTGA come from the germline V gene. Trimming pared 5 bases from V and 2 bases from J, leaving 14 bases between. The CDR3 region is CASSRLGRTTDTQYF. The CDR3 DNA follows: TGTGCCAGCAGCCGGTTGGGGAGGACCACAGATACGCAGTATTTT. The variable domain in full, with the rest retrieved from reference TRBV7-3 and TRBJ2-3, is GAGVSQTPSNKVTEKGKYVELRCDPISGHTALYWYRQSLGQGPEFLIYFQGTGAADDSGLPNDRFFAVRPEGSVSTLKIQRTERGDSAVYLCASSRLGRTTDTQYFGPGTRLTVL.

This clone appeared a single time. V gene TRBV18 combines with J gene TRBJ1-5; D is uncertain. The CDR3 is made up of 13 amino acids. The germline CDR1 and CDR2 sequences are KGHSH and LQKENI. Trimming pared 3 bases from V and 10 bases from J, leaving 13 bases between. The DNA of the CDR3 is TGTGCCAGCTCACCGACGGCCTTAGGACCCCAGCATTTT. Translated, it gives CASSPTALGPQHF.

The V call is TRBV2, the J call TRBJ1-6, with 9 nucleotides matching TRBD1. Germline assignment: CDR1 SNHLY and CDR2 FYNNEI. J gave up 9 bases and V 8 bases, and 5 bases lay outside the gene matches. CDR3 length: 13 amino acids. CDR3 bases: TGTGCCAGCTGGACAGGGGCGGGTTCACCCCTCCACTTT. Amino acids: CASWTGAGSPLHF.

This sequence joins TRBV5-4 and TRBJ2-3; 8 nucleotides line up with TRBD2. This CDR3 comprises 14 residues. Germline V gene lookup returns CDR1 SGHNT and CDR2 YYREEE (reference sequence). J gave up 6 bases and V 4 bases, and 7 bases lay outside the gene matches. The CDR3 protein is CASSPKRERDTQYF. DNA for the CDR3: TGTGCCAGCAGCCCCAAGCGGGAGCGGGATACGCAGTATTTT.

This clone has just a few counts. The V call is TRBV6-1, the J call TRBJ2-7; D tentatively fits TRBD1 or TRBD2 (5 bases each). The CDR3 is 14 amino acids. Trimming stripped 7 bases from V and 0 bases from J, with 13 bases between. Germline V lookup: CDR1 MNHNS, CDR2 SASEGT. The CDR3 bases are TGTGCCAGCAAGGATTGGGGGAGCTCCTACGAGCAGTACTTC. Protein product: CASKDWGSSYEQYF.

V usage is TRBV4-3 and J usage is TRBJ1-5, with TRBD1 identical over 7 bases. The germline gives CDR1 LGHNA, CDR2 YSLEER. Germline trimming cut 3 bases from V and 4 bases from J; bases unmatched to any gene: 9. The CDR3 length is 16 residues. This chain's CDR3 is CASSQGLGGYNQPQHF. Here the CDR3 DNA reads TGCGCCAGCAGCCAGGGTCTAGGGGGCTATAATCAGCCCCAGCATTTT.

The chain combines TRBV19 with TRBJ1-1, with D possibly matching TRBD1 (6 bases). V dropped 6 bases and J dropped 1 base, with 12 bases sitting between them. CDR1 and CDR2 (germline): LNHDA, SQIVND (reference sequence). The CDR3 is made up of 14 amino acids. CDR3 bases: TGTGCCAGTAGGACAGGAGGGAGGAACACTGAAGCTTTCTTT. Its translation: CASRTGGRNTEAFF.